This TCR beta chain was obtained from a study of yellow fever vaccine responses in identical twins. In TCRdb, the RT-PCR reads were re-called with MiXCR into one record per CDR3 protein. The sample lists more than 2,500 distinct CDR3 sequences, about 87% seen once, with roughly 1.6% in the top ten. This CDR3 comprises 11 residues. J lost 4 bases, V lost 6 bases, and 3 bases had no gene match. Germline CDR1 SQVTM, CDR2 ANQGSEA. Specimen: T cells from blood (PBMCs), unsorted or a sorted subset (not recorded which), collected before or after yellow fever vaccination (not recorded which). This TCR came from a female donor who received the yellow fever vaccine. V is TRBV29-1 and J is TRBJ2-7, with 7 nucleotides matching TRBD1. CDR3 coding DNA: TGCAGCGTGGGGACAGTATACGAGCAGTACTTC. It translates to CSVGTVYEQYF.